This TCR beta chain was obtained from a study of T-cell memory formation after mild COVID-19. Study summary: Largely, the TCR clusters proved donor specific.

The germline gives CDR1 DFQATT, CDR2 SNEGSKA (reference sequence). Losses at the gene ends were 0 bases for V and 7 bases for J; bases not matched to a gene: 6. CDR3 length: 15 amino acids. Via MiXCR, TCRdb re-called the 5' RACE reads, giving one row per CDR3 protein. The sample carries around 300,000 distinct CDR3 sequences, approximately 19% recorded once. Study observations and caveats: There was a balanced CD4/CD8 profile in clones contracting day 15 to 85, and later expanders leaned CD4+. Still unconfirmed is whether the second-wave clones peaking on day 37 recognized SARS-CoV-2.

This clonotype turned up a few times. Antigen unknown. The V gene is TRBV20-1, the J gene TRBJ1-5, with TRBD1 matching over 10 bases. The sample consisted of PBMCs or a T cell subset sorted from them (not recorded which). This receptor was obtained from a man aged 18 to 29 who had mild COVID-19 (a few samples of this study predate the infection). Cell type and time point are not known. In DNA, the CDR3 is TGCAGTGCTAGAGAAGGGACAGGGGAACGGCAGCCCCAGCATTTT. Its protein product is CSAREGTGERQPQHF.